This T cell receptor (beta chain) was sequenced during a study of blood T cell repertoires in COVID-19. Those enrolled in Seattle joined during active infection and were followed longitudinally afterward. Germline lookup yields CDR1 SGDLS and CDR2 YYNGEE. With V trimmed by 4 bases and J by 8 bases, 15 bases remained unmatched. This CDR3 comprises 16 residues. In the original analysis: Reference gene primer amplification gave estimated nucleated cell counts. Measured with immunoSEQ multiplex PCR; TCRdb has only the in-frame clones, and not every one. That table supplies the V and J calls and clone size; D and trimming were determined from the DNA. The data show approximately 500,000 clones, about 89% seen once.

The rearrangement joins TRBV9 to TRBJ1-2; TRBD1 matches at 9 bases. This TCR was sampled from a woman between 50 and 59 years old with COVID-19, enrolled during active disease. The sequenced sample consisted of peripheral blood. This chain's CDR3 is CASSSSPGTGIPGYTF. The CDR3 DNA sequence: TGTGCCAGCAGCTCCAGTCCCGGGACAGGGATTCCGGGCTACACCTTC.